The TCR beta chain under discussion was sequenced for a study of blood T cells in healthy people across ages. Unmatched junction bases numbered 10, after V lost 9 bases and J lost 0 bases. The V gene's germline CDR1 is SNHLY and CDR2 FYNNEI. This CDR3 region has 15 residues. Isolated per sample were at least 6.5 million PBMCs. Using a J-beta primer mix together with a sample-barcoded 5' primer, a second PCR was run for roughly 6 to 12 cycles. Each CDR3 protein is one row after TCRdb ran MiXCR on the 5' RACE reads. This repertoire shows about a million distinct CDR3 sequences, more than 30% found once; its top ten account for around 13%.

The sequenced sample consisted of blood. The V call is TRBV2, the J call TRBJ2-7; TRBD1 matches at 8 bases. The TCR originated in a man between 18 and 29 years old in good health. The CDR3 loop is CASDMTGVPSYEQYF. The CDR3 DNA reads TGTGCCAGTGATATGACAGGGGTCCCCTCCTACGAGCAGTACTTC.